A single sample gave rise to the 19 T cell receptor beta chains below, sequenced in a study of T cells after yellow fever vaccination. MiXCR, run by TCRdb on the 5' RACE reads, gives a single entry per CDR3 protein. The sample includes roughly 250,000 distinct CDR3 sequences, about an eighth of them seen just once. The material sequenced was CD4+ T cells sorted from PBMCs, taken 45 days after the yellow fever booster vaccination. All receptors derive from a man aged 30-40 years who received the YFV17D yellow fever vaccine.

J is TRBJ1-5 and V is TRBV20-1; D not resolved. CDR3 length equals 14 residues. Germline CDR1 reads DFQATT; CDR2 reads SNEGSKA (reference sequence). CDR3: CSATPLAGNQPQHF. CDR3 nucleotide sequence: TGCAGCGCGACCCCATTAGCGGGCAATCAGCCCCAGCATTTT.

To note about this clonotype: Possible read error: a much larger clone is one base away. The chain employs TRBV10-3 and TRBJ2-3, with 13 bases that match TRBD2. CDR3 length equals 14 residues. CDR1 and CDR2 (germline): ENHRY, SYGVKD. The junction had 6 bases not matched to a gene; V was cut back by 10 bases and J by 5 bases. The CDR3 nucleotides read TGTGCCACCACCGGGACTAGCGGGGAAGATACGCAGTATTTT. As protein: CATTGTSGEDTQYF.

The CDR3 sequence is CASTVDRVPTNEQFF. In DNA, the CDR3 is TGTGCCAGCACCGTCGACAGGGTCCCTACGAATGAGCAGTTCTTC. The V gene is TRBV5-6, the J gene TRBJ2-1; 7 bases map to TRBD1. CDR1 is SGHDT and CDR2 is YYEEEE in the germline V gene. V dropped 6 bases and J dropped 7; count of bases not matched to a gene: 13. The CDR3 has 15 residues.

V usage is TRBV6-1 and J usage is TRBJ2-5, with 9 bases lining up with TRBD1. CDR1 MNHNS and CDR2 SASEGT come from the germline V gene. The CDR3 sequence is 15 residues long. The V and J ends lost 5 bases and 1 base, in that order; junction bases with no gene match: 5. The chain's CDR3 is CASSPLGQGQETQYF. In nucleotides, the CDR3 is TGTGCCAGCAGTCCCCTGGGACAGGGCCAAGAGACCCAGTACTTC.

The genes are TRBV4-3 and TRBJ1-2; D is undetermined. There are 17 residues in the CDR3. In germline, CDR1 is LGHNA, CDR2 YSLEER. Trimming took 1 base from V and 0 from J, leaving 15 bases between them. CDR3 nucleotides: TGCGCCAGCAGCCAAGGGTTAGGGTTGGGCTCTAACTATGGCTACACCTTC. This translates into CASSQGLGLGSNYGYTF.

This clonotype appeared a few times. This chain joins TRBV5-6 and TRBJ2-5, with 7 bases matching TRBD2. Losses at the gene ends were 2 bases for V and 5 bases for J; bases not matched to a gene: 6. Germline V lookup: CDR1 SGHDT, CDR2 YYEEEE. CDR3 size: 14 residues. CDR3 sequence: CASSLQTSLETQYF. CDR3 sequence (DNA): TGTGCCAGCAGCTTACAGACTAGCCTGGAGACCCAGTACTTC.

This sequence joins TRBV20-1 and TRBJ2-7, with 9 bases aligning to TRBD2. Germline CDR1 DFQATT, CDR2 SNEGSKA (reference sequence). The V gene end was trimmed by 5 bases and the J gene end by 3 bases; junction bases not matched to a gene: 2. The CDR3 runs 12 residues. The CDR3 reads CSALTSGYEQYF. The CDR3 DNA reads TGCAGTGCTTTGACTAGCGGCTACGAGCAGTACTTC.

This clonotype has just a few counts. The J gene is TRBJ2-5, the V gene TRBV18; D unclear. Looked up from germline, CDR1 is KGHSH and CDR2 is LQKENI. The CDR3 contains 14 residues. The V end lost 0 bases, the J end lost 2 bases, and 7 bases lay between the germline ends. In DNA form, the CDR3 reads TGTGCCAGCTCACCACCATCAGAACAAGAGACCCAGTACTTC. Residues: CASSPPSEQETQYF.

This clonotype was detected only a few times. V and J are TRBV20-1 and TRBJ1-4, with TRBD1 matching 8 bases. The CDR3 loop spans 14 amino acids. The ends lost 4 bases at V and 5 bases at J; junction bases unmatched: 6. CDR1 is DFQATT, CDR2 SNEGSKA, per germline (reference sequence). The CDR3 nucleotides read TGCAGTGCTACCGTACAGGGGGAGAATGAAAAACTGTTTTTT. Its translation is CSATVQGENEKLFF.

The chain employs TRBV5-4 and TRBJ2-1; 12 nucleotides align to TRBD2. Germline values: CDR1 SGHNT, CDR2 YYREEE (reference sequence). CDR3 size: 16 residues. The V gene end was trimmed by 4 bases and the J gene end by 7 bases; junction bases not matched to a gene: 9. This chain's CDR3 is CASSPDLAGGTNEQFF. The CDR3 DNA follows: TGTGCCAGCAGCCCCGACCTAGCGGGAGGGACAAATGAGCAGTTCTTC.

This clonotype was detected a few times. This chain uses TRBV5-1 with TRBJ2-1; a possible D gene is TRBD2 (6 bases). The CDR3 totals 17 residues. CDR1 is SGHRS and CDR2 is YFSETQ in the germline V gene. Trimming left V 0 bases short and J 2 bases short, with 15 bases between. In DNA form, the CDR3 reads TGCGCCAGCAGCTTGGCCCGAGGGCGGGATCCCTACAATGAGCAGTTCTTC. Translated: CASSLARGRDPYNEQFF.

The chain employs TRBV7-9 and TRBJ2-5; D is ambiguous. The CDR3 loop spans 13 amino acids. In germline, CDR1 is SEHNR, CDR2 FQNEAQ (reference sequence). V was cut by 2 bases and J by 0 bases, with 4 bases left in between. CDR3 nucleotide sequence: TGTGCCAGCAGCTTACCGAACCAAGAGACCCAGTACTTC. As protein: CASSLPNQETQYF.

This clonotype was observed a handful of times. V usage is TRBV7-3 and J usage is TRBJ2-1; D may be TRBD1 or TRBD2 (5 bases each). Deletions cut 1 base from V and 6 bases from J, with 16 bases between. The germline V gene has CDR1 SGHTA and CDR2 FQGTGA. This CDR3 is 16 amino acids long. The CDR3 DNA sequence: TGTGCCAGCAGCTTAAGTGGGTCGGGGACCCCCAATGAGCAGTTCTTC. Protein product: CASSLSGSGTPNEQFF. Based on the CDR3 plus reference TRBV7-3 and TRBJ2-1, the full variable domain is GAGVSQTPSNKVTEKGKYVELRCDPISGHTALYWYRQSLGQGPEFLIYFQGTGAADDSGLPNDRFFAVRPEGSVSTLKIQRTERGDSAVYLCASSLSGSGTPNEQFFGPGTRLTVL.

The chain carries TRBV3-1 and TRBJ2-1, with TRBD2 identical over 8 bases. This CDR3 has 16 residues. Germline V CDR1 and CDR2: LGHDT, YNNKEL (reference sequence). The junction had 5 bases not matched to a gene; V was cut back by 1 base and J by 3 bases. CDR3 in amino acids: CASSQVFSGSYNEQFF. The CDR3 nucleotides read TGTGCCAGCAGCCAAGTTTTCAGCGGGAGCTACAATGAGCAGTTCTTC.

This clonotype came up a few times. J is TRBJ2-1 and V is TRBV12-3 or TRBV12-4, with no clear D. V was cut by 2 bases and J by 8 bases, with 10 bases left in between. The CDR3 totals 13 residues. The CDR3 coding sequence is TGTGCCAGCAGTTTAAGACAAAACCATGAGCAGTTCTTC. Its protein is CASSLRQNHEQFF.

This chain uses TRBV7-6 with TRBJ2-1; 7 bases fit TRBD1. This CDR3 region has 14 residues. The germline V gene has CDR1 SGHVS and CDR2 FNYEAQ. Losses at the gene ends were 4 bases for V and 4 bases for J; bases not matched to a gene: 4. The CDR3: CASSSPDRYNEQFF. The CDR3 DNA reads TGTGCCAGCAGCTCCCCGGACAGGTACAATGAGCAGTTCTTC.

This clonotype was observed a handful of times. In DNA form, the CDR3 reads TGTGCCAGCTCACCTACGACAGGGAAGGTGGTGTACGAGCAGTACTTC. Amino acid sequence: CASSPTTGKVVYEQYF. The rearrangement links TRBV18 to TRBJ2-7; TRBD1 matches at 7 bases. This CDR3 is 16 amino acids long. J gave up 4 bases and V 3 bases, and 12 bases lay outside the gene matches. CDR1 and CDR2 from the germline V gene are KGHSH and LQKENI.

This clonotype has more than one count but fewer than ten. This sequence joins TRBV7-2 and TRBJ1-2; no reliable D call. Germline V gene data show CDR1 as SGHTA and CDR2 as FQGNSA. With 2 bases removed from V and 4 bases from J, the gap between germline ends came to 8 bases. The length of the CDR3 is 13 residues. The CDR3 protein is CASSLLQVYGYTF. CDR3 bases: TGTGCCAGCAGCTTACTTCAGGTCTATGGCTACACCTTC. The whole variable domain, filled in from reference TRBV7-2 and TRBJ1-2, reads GAGVSQSPSNKVTEKGKDVELRCDPISGHTALYWYRQSLGQGLEFLIYFQGNSAPDKSGLPSDRFSAERTGGSVSTLTIQRTQQEDSAVYLCASSLLQVYGYTFGSGTRLTVV.

Only a few counts were recorded for this clonotype. The V call is TRBV20-1, the J call TRBJ2-7, with TRBD2 matching over 7 bases. Losses at the gene ends were 0 bases for V and 0 bases for J; bases not matched to a gene: 5. The length of the CDR3 is 15 residues. Per germline, CDR1 DFQATT and CDR2 SNEGSKA (reference sequence). The CDR3 spells CSARDGERGSYEQYF. The CDR3 bases are TGCAGTGCTAGAGATGGTGAGCGGGGCTCCTACGAGCAGTACTTC.